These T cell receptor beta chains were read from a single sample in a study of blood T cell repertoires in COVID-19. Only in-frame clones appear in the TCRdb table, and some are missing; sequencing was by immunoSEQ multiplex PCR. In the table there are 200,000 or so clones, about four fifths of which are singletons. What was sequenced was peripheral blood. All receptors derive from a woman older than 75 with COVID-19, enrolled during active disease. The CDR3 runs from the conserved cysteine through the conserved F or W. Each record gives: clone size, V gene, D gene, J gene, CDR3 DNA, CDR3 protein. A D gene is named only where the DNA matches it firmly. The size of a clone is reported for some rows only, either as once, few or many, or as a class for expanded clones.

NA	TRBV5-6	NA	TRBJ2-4	TGTGCCAGCAGCCCAACTACCGGGACTCCCGGGCACGGCAAAAACATTCAGTACTTC	CASSPTTGTPGHGKNIQYF
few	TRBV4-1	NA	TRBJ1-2	TGCGCCAGCAGCCAAGTTCCGCAGGTAGGAGGCTACACCTTC	CASSQVPQVGGYTF
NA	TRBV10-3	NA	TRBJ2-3	TGTGCCATCAGTCGGGGGGAGAGGGGGAGCACAGATACGCAGTATTTT	CAISRGERGSTDTQYF
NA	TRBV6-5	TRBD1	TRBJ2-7	TGTGCCAGCAGTTACTTGGACAGGGCCTACGAGCAGTACTTC	CASSYLDRAYEQYF
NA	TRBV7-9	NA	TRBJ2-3	TGTGCCAGCAGCACCTGGCCTGGGACACCCCACACAGATACGCAGTATTTT	CASSTWPGTPHTDTQYF
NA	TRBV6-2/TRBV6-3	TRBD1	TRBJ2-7	TGTGCCAGCAGTCCCAGGGGGACACCCTCCTACGAGCAGTACTTC	CASSPRGTPSYEQYF
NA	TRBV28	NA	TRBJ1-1	TGTGCCAGCAGTTTATCTAGAGGGAGCACTGAAGCTTTCTTT	CASSLSRGSTEAFF
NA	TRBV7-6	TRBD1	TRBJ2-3	TGTGCCAGCAGCACGCGGACAGGGTCGGGCACAGATACGCAGTATTTT	CASSTRTGSGTDTQYF
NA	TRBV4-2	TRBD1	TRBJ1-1	TGTGCCAGCAGCCCTCGACAGGGTTTGGTTGGGGTCACTGAAGCTTTCTTT	CASSPRQGLVGVTEAFF
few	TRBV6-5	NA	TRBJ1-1	TGTGCCAGCAGTTACCTCTCTCGAGGACAGTCTGAAGCTTTCTTT	CASSYLSRGQSEAFF
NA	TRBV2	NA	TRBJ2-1	TGTGCCAGCAACCTAGGTGGCGGCAATGAGCAGTTCTTC	CASNLGGGNEQFF
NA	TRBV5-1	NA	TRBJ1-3	TGCGCCAGCAGCTTGGGGCAGGCGAACTCTGGAAACACCATATATTTT	CASSLGQANSGNTIYF
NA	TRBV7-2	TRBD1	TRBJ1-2	TGTGCCAGCAGCCCGGGACAGGGGATGAGTGGCTACACCTTC	CASSPGQGMSGYTF
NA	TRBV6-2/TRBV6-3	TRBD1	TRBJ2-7	TGTGCCAGCAGTCATCCGGGACAGGGGCACCACGAGCAGTACTTC	CASSHPGQGHHEQYF